This is a list of T cell receptor beta chains from one sample in a study of shared clonotypes between healthy human individuals. The method was immunoSEQ multiplex PCR; TCRdb's version includes in-frame clones alone and lacks a portion of them. The repertoire consists of about 2.2 million clones, with roughly 91% occurring once and the leading ten covering more than 1.5%. The sequencing sample was made of naive CD8+ T cells from PBMCs. These receptors all come from a man younger than 35 in good health. Some clones in this sample may be carry-over from other donors' samples. Each CDR3 is given with its conserved first and last residue. A D gene is named only where the DNA matches it firmly. Only part of the rows carry a size: once, few, many, or a class if the clone is expanded.

>-|TRBJ2-7|-|TRBV7-8
TGTGCCAGCAGCTCGGTCCGGGACTCGGCCTACGAGCAGTACTTC
CASSSVRDSAYEQYF
>-|TRBJ2-5|TRBD1|TRBV6-5
TGTGCCAGCAAGAACAGGGGGTACCAAGAGACCCAGTACTTC
CASKNRGYQETQYF
>-|TRBJ1-2|-|TRBV6-1
TGTGCCAGCAGTGAACGAGAAGGACAGCGATTCTATGGCTACACCTTC
CASSEREGQRFYGYTF
>-|TRBJ2-3|-|TRBV29-1
TGCAGCGTTGGGGGGAGCACAGATACGCAGTATTTT
CSVGGSTDTQYF
>once|TRBJ1-1|-|TRBV7-2
TGTGCCAGCAGCTTAACCCGTACGCGACAGAGGAGGAACACTGAAGCTTTCTTT
CASSLTRTRQRRNTEAFF
>-|TRBJ2-1|-|TRBV9
TGTGCCAGCAGCGTAGCTACTTGGGGAGAGCAGTTCTTC
CASSVATWGEQFF
>-|TRBJ1-3|-|TRBV9
TGTGCCAGCAGCGTAGACGGCAGCTCTGGAAACACCATATATTTT
CASSVDGSSGNTIYF
>-|TRBJ2-1|-|TRBV7-8
TGTGCCAGCAGCTTAGTCCCGGGAACCTACAATGAGCAGTTCTTC
CASSLVPGTYNEQFF
>-|TRBJ1-2|-|TRBV4-1
TGCGCCAGCAGCCAAGATCTTACAGGAACCCCGTATGGCTACACCTTC
CASSQDLTGTPYGYTF
>-|TRBJ2-4|-|TRBV4-2
TGTGCCAGCAGCCAAGGTTCCTGGGAAAACATTCAGTACTTC
CASSQGSWENIQYF
>-|TRBJ2-1|-|TRBV28
TGTGCCAGCAGTGCAAGGGCCCGGCGGGATGAGCAGTTCTTC
CASSARARRDEQFF
>-|TRBJ2-1|TRBD2|TRBV19
TGTGCCAGTAGTATGGCCCAGCGGGCGGGAGGGAGCTCCTACAATGAGCAGTTCTTC
CASSMAQRAGGSSYNEQFF
>-|TRBJ2-5|TRBD1|TRBV7-9
TGTGCCAGCAGCATGAGGGACAGCAATGGGACCCAGTACTTC
CASSMRDSNGTQYF
>-|TRBJ2-1|TRBD2|TRBV4-1
TGCGCCAGCAGCCAAGTCAAGCCTAGCGGGACCTACAATGAGCAGTTCTTC
CASSQVKPSGTYNEQFF
>-|TRBJ1-2|TRBD1|TRBV6-6
TGTGCCAGCAGTTATACGGACAGGGCCTCCGGCTACACCTTC
CASSYTDRASGYTF
>-|TRBJ2-7|-|TRBV7-9
TGTGCCAGCAGCGCTAGGGAGGAGTTGGCCTACGAGCAGTACTTC
CASSAREELAYEQYF
>-|TRBJ2-4|-|TRBV30
TGTGCCTGGAGTGTCGGGGTGGGTCAGTACTTC
CAWSVGVGQYF
>-|TRBJ2-3|-|TRBV18
TGTGCCAGCTCACCTAGCGGAGACGCGGGTGATACGCAGTATTTT
CASSPSGDAGDTQYF
>-|TRBJ2-1|-|TRBV6-5
TGTGCCAGCAGTTACGGCCTACAACCCCTGGGTAATGAGCAGTTCTTC
CASSYGLQPLGNEQFF
>-|TRBJ2-7|-|TRBV27
TGTGCCAGCAGGACCACCCCGGGACACCTCTACGAGCAGTACTTC
CASRTTPGHLYEQYF
>once|TRBJ1-4|-|TRBV9
TGTGCCAGCAGCGTCGCCGGGTCCCTTAATGAAAAACTGTTTTTT
CASSVAGSLNEKLFF
>few|TRBJ1-1|-|TRBV14
TGTGCCAGCAGCCAAGATTGGGGGCTCGGCACTGAAGCTTTCTTT
CASSQDWGLGTEAFF
>once|TRBJ2-5|TRBD2|TRBV6-5
TGTGCCAGCAGTTACTCCTTGGGACTAGGAGAAGAGACCCAGTACTTC
CASSYSLGLGEETQYF
>once|TRBJ2-5|TRBD1|TRBV25-1
TGTGCCAGCAGTGAGTGGACAGGGGACGAGACCCAGTACTTC
CASSEWTGDETQYF
>-|TRBJ2-1|TRBD1|TRBV10-2
TGCGCCAGCAGTGGGCCCGGGACAGAGGCCTACAATGAGCAGTTCTTC
CASSGPGTEAYNEQFF
>-|TRBJ2-1|TRBD2|TRBV7-9
TGTGCCAGCAGCTTATCAGCGGGAGGGGTTTTTGAGCAGTTCTTC
CASSLSAGGVFEQFF
>-|TRBJ2-2|-|TRBV15
TGTGCCACCAGCGGGGCGTACTCGGATGTGAACACCGGGGAGCTGTTTTTT
CATSGAYSDVNTGELFF
>-|TRBJ2-1|-|TRBV19
TGTGCCAGTAGTATCAGGGCTAGCTATCGACCCTACAATGAGCAGTTCTTC
CASSIRASYRPYNEQFF
>once|TRBJ2-7|TRBD2|TRBV5-1
TGCGCCAGCAGTCCGAGGGGAGCGGGAGGGATCTACGAGCAGTACTTC
CASSPRGAGGIYEQYF
>-|TRBJ1-5|-|TRBV4-2
TGTGCCAGCAGCCACACCCCTCCAGGGGTGCCGTATAGCAATCAGCCCCAGCATTTT
CASSHTPPGVPYSNQPQHF
>-|TRBJ2-1|TRBD1|TRBV28
TGTGCCAGCAGGAGTCTTGGGACAGGGGACAATGAGCAGTTCTTC
CASRSLGTGDNEQFF
>-|TRBJ2-7|-|TRBV10-2
TGCGCCAGCAGCGGGGGACAGTCCTACGAGCAGTACTTC
CASSGGQSYEQYF
>-|TRBJ2-1|TRBD2|TRBV4-1
TGCGCCAGCAGCCCCTATCCTAGCGGGAGTACCTACAATGGGCAGTTCTTC
CASSPYPSGSTYNGQFF
>-|TRBJ1-2|TRBD1|TRBV29-1
TGCAGCGTGGAACCTGGGACAGGGGGCAATGGCTACACCTTC
CSVEPGTGGNGYTF
>-|TRBJ2-7|-|TRBV15
TGTGCCACCAGCAGAGGGGGCCAGGGCTGGCCCTACGAGCAGTACTTC
CATSRGGQGWPYEQYF
>-|TRBJ2-5|-|TRBV23-1
TGCGCCAGCAGTCAAGACAAGGCAATACAAGAGACCCAGTACTTC
CASSQDKAIQETQYF
>once|TRBJ2-3|-|TRBV9
TGTGCCAGCAGCGTATCAGCGCGGGGAGGAGATTCGAGTACGCAGTATTTT
CASSVSARGGDSSTQYF
>-|TRBJ2-7|-|TRBV7-9
TGTGCCAGCAGCTTTCAGGGAACCTACGAGCAGTACTTC
CASSFQGTYEQYF
>-|TRBJ2-7|-|TRBV7-8
TGTGCCAGCAGCTTAGCTCTCCATCGGGAGCCCCTTTACGAGCAGTACTTC
CASSLALHREPLYEQYF
>-|TRBJ1-1|-|TRBV13
TGTGCCAGCAGCTTATTGGACAGCCCGAACACTGAAGCTTTCTTT
CASSLLDSPNTEAFF
>-|TRBJ2-1|-|TRBV5-1
TGCGCCAGCAGCTCTAGGCTGCAGACCAAACTATACAATGAGCAGTTCTTC
CASSSRLQTKLYNEQFF
>-|TRBJ1-6|TRBD1|TRBV19
TGTGCCAGTAGTACACAGGGGATCTCCTATAATTCACCCCTCCACTTT
CASSTQGISYNSPLHF
>-|TRBJ2-3|-|TRBV11-3
TGTGCCCCCCCGGGAACAGATACGCAGTATTTT
CAPPGTDTQYF
>-|TRBJ2-7|-|TRBV5-1
TGCGCCAGCAGCTTGGCTCCGAAAGCGCCCGAGCAGTACTTC
CASSLAPKAPEQYF
>-|TRBJ1-1|-|TRBV28
TGTGCCAGCAGTCAGAGATACAGGGAACGGGGCACTGAAGCTTTCTTT
CASSQRYRERGTEAFF
>-|TRBJ2-5|-|TRBV27
TGTGCCACCGGACTACCGGTGTCGGCCCAGTACTTC
CATGLPVSAQYF
>-|TRBJ2-7|-|TRBV27
TGTGCCACCCGATCTCTTACAGGGTCCAGCTCCTACGAGCAGTACTTC
CATRSLTGSSSYEQYF
>-|TRBJ2-7|-|TRBV19
TGTGCCAGTAGTATGTTTCTGTCGTCCTACGAGCAGTACTTC
CASSMFLSSYEQYF
>-|TRBJ1-1|-|TRBV7-9
TGTGCCAGCAGTTCTTTACTTGGGTGGTCTGAAGCTTTCTTT
CASSSLLGWSEAFF
>-|TRBJ2-2|-|TRBV7-3
TGTGCCAGCAGCTTACGGGAGCCACCCGGGGAGCTGTTTTTT
CASSLREPPGELFF
>-|TRBJ2-4|-|TRBV2
TGTGCCAGCAGGGAGGGCGGAGGGGGAACCAAAAACATTCAGTACTTC
CASREGGGGTKNIQYF
>-|TRBJ2-7|TRBD2|TRBV29-1
TGCAGCGTGAAAAAACCGGGACTAGCGGGAGGGCCGTTATCGTACGAGCAGTACTTC
CSVKKPGLAGGPLSYEQYF
>-|TRBJ2-5|-|TRBV5-1
TGCGCCAGCAGCGCATCCATGGAGACCCAGTACTTC
CASSASMETQYF
>-|TRBJ2-1|TRBD2|TRBV7-9
TGTGCCAGCAGCCAAGCGGGATTAAGCTCCTACAATGAGCAGTTCTTC
CASSQAGLSSYNEQFF
>-|TRBJ2-2|TRBD2|TRBV19
TGTGCCAGTAGTCCCTGGACTAGCGCCGACGGGGAGCTGTTTTTT
CASSPWTSADGELFF
>-|TRBJ2-7|TRBD1|TRBV5-4
TGTGCCAGCAGCCCTACGGGACAGCTGTACGAGCAGTACTTC
CASSPTGQLYEQYF
>-|TRBJ2-7|TRBD1|TRBV27
TGTGCCAGCAGTTTCTCGGGACAGGGCTACGAGCAGTACTTC
CASSFSGQGYEQYF